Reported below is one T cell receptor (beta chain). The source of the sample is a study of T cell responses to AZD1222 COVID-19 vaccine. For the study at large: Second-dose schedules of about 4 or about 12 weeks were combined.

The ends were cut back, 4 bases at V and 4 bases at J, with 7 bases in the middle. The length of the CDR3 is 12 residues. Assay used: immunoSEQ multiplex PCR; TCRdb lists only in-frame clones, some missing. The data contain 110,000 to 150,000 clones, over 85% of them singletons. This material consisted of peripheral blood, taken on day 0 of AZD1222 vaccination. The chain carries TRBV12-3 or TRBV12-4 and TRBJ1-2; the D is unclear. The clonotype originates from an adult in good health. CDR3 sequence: CASSSGSYGYTF. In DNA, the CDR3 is TGTGCCAGCAGTTCAGGCAGCTATGGCTACACCTTC.